This TCR beta chain emerged from a study of T cells after yellow fever vaccination. Study-level background: In the case of low-cell-number fractions, SMART-Seq v4 Ultra Low Input was used for preparation. Findings of the study overall: Booster samples showed a return of most primary-vaccination clones (under 98% CD4, approximately 90% CD8). Shared CD4/CD8 clonotypes were a small share, likely from convergent recombination.

In TCRdb, the 5' RACE reads were re-called with MiXCR into one record per CDR3 protein. The repertoire consists of 300,000 to 400,000 distinct CDR3 sequences, with around 3.9% occurring once and the leading ten covering 20% to 25%. The table lists this clonotype with a few counts. What it recognizes is unknown. The V end was cut by 0 bases, the J end by 2 bases, with 9 bases between. The CDR3 loop spans 14 amino acids. Germline V lookup: CDR1 SGHRS, CDR2 YFSETQ. This sample comprised PBMCs, obtained 5 days after the yellow fever booster vaccination. The rearrangement links TRBV5-1 to TRBJ2-7; TRBD1 is a possible D gene (6 bases). The origin of this receptor is a man between 18 and 35 years old who received the YFV17D yellow fever vaccine. The CDR3 loop reads CASSLARTAYEQYF. In DNA form, the CDR3 reads TGCGCCAGCAGCTTGGCCAGGACAGCCTACGAGCAGTACTTC.